The rows below give T cell receptor beta chains drawn from one sample of a study of T cells in Graves' hyperthyroidism and ophthalmopathy. TCRdb reanalysed the multiplex PCR reads using MiXCR and keeps one entry per CDR3 protein. The sample contains some 550,000 distinct CDR3 sequences, around 20% of which appear only once. Material: blood. The source is a man between 18 and 35 years old with Graves' hyperthyroidism. CDR3s include the opening cysteine and the closing phenylalanine or tryptophan. A D gene is named only where the DNA matches it firmly. Not all rows give a size; the values are once, few, many and, for expanded clones, a class.

V gene: TRBV20-1
J gene: TRBJ2-7
clone size: -
CDR3 length: 14
D gene: -
CDR3 DNA: TGCAGTGCTAACCGACAAGGAGGTTACTACGAGCAGTACTTC
CDR3 protein: CSANRQGGYYEQYF

V gene: TRBV6-1
J gene: TRBJ2-2
clone size: -
CDR3 length: 16
D gene: TRBD1
CDR3 DNA: TGTGCCAGCAGTGAAGGAGGGACAGGGAACACCGGGGAGCTGTTTTTT
CDR3 protein: CASSEGGTGNTGELFF

V gene: TRBV11-2
J gene: TRBJ2-7
clone size: -
CDR3 length: 12
D gene: TRBD2
CDR3 DNA: TGTGCCAGCAGGGAGGCGGGAGCCGAGCAGTACTTC
CDR3 protein: CASREAGAEQYF

V gene: TRBV20-1
J gene: TRBJ1-1
clone size: -
CDR3 length: 18
D gene: TRBD1
CDR3 DNA: TGCAGTGCTAGAGTGAGAAGCAGGGGGCGTTGGTTTAGCACTGAAGCTTTCTTT
CDR3 protein: CSARVRSRGRWFSTEAFF

V gene: TRBV11-2
J gene: TRBJ2-7
clone size: -
CDR3 length: 15
D gene: -
CDR3 DNA: TGTGCCAGCAGCTTCTCTTGGCAGGGAAGGGGCGAGCAGTACTTC
CDR3 protein: CASSFSWQGRGEQYF

V gene: TRBV11-1
J gene: TRBJ2-7
clone size: few
CDR3 length: 16
D gene: -
CDR3 DNA: TGTGCCAGCAGCTCGAACGACGTGGCAGGACCCTACGAGCAGTACTTC
CDR3 protein: CASSSNDVAGPYEQYF

V gene: TRBV12-3/TRBV12-4
J gene: TRBJ2-5
clone size: -
CDR3 length: 15
D gene: -
CDR3 DNA: TGTGCCAGCAGTGTCACCGGGGGCGCAGCGGAGACCCAGTACTTC
CDR3 protein: CASSVTGGAAETQYF

V gene: TRBV6-1
J gene: TRBJ2-4
clone size: many
CDR3 length: 14
D gene: -
CDR3 DNA: TGTGCCAGCAGTGAATGGGTTGGCAAAAACATTCAGTACTTC
CDR3 protein: CASSEWVGKNIQYF

V gene: TRBV6-1
J gene: TRBJ2-6
clone size: many
CDR3 length: 17
D gene: TRBD1
CDR3 DNA: TGTGCCAGCAACCCAGGACAGGGGGCGCGAGGGGCCAACGTCCTGACTTTC
CDR3 protein: CASNPGQGARGANVLTF

V gene: TRBV28
J gene: TRBJ1-1
clone size: many
CDR3 length: 15
D gene: -
CDR3 DNA: TGTGCCAGCAGTGAACCCGACCCAACGAACACTGAAGCTTTCTTT
CDR3 protein: CASSEPDPTNTEAFF

V gene: TRBV27
J gene: TRBJ2-7
clone size: many
CDR3 length: 14
D gene: -
CDR3 DNA: TGTGCCAGCAGTTTAAAGAGGGTCTCCTACGAGCAGTACTTC
CDR3 protein: CASSLKRVSYEQYF

V gene: TRBV30
J gene: TRBJ2-5
clone size: once
CDR3 length: 12
D gene: -
CDR3 DNA: TGTGCCTGGAGTGGACGGCAAGAGACCCAGTACTTC
CDR3 protein: CAWSGRQETQYF

V gene: TRBV12-3/TRBV12-4
J gene: TRBJ1-1
clone size: -
CDR3 length: 15
D gene: TRBD1
CDR3 DNA: TGTGCCAGCAGTCAACCGGGACAGGGATTCCCTGAAGCTTTCTTT
CDR3 protein: CASSQPGQGFPEAFF

V gene: TRBV2
J gene: TRBJ1-1
clone size: -
CDR3 length: 14
D gene: -
CDR3 DNA: TGTGCCAGCAGTGAAGCGCACAGTAGGACTGAAGCTTTCTTT
CDR3 protein: CASSEAHSRTEAFF

V gene: TRBV19
J gene: TRBJ1-5
clone size: few
CDR3 length: 12
D gene: -
CDR3 DNA: TGTGCCAGTAGTCTATTGGATCAGCCCCAGCATTTT
CDR3 protein: CASSLLDQPQHF

V gene: TRBV5-1
J gene: TRBJ1-2
clone size: many
CDR3 length: 14
D gene: TRBD1
CDR3 DNA: TGCGCCAGCAGCTCCAGGATAGGGGGCAATGGCTACACCTTC
CDR3 protein: CASSSRIGGNGYTF

V gene: TRBV29-1
J gene: TRBJ1-1
clone size: many
CDR3 length: 13
D gene: TRBD1
CDR3 DNA: TGCAGCTCAGACAGGGACGGGAGTACTGAAGCTTTCTTT
CDR3 protein: CSSDRDGSTEAFF

V gene: TRBV6-1
J gene: TRBJ2-5
clone size: many
CDR3 length: 16
D gene: -
CDR3 DNA: TGTGCCAGCAGTGAATATGGGACCCTGGTCGAAGAGACCCAGTACTTC
CDR3 protein: CASSEYGTLVEETQYF

V gene: TRBV2
J gene: TRBJ1-1
clone size: -
CDR3 length: 13
D gene: -
CDR3 DNA: TGTGCCAGCAGTGGCCCCGGGGACACTGAAGCTTTCTTT
CDR3 protein: CASSGPGDTEAFF

V gene: TRBV5-1
J gene: TRBJ1-1
clone size: many
CDR3 length: 14
D gene: -
CDR3 DNA: TGCGCCAGCAGCTTGAGAACAGGGTGGGCTGAAGCTTTCTTT
CDR3 protein: CASSLRTGWAEAFF

V gene: TRBV18
J gene: TRBJ1-5
clone size: many
CDR3 length: 16
D gene: -
CDR3 DNA: TGTGCCAGCTCCCTGACGGGACCGAGGAGAGGACAGCCCCAGCATTTT
CDR3 protein: CASSLTGPRRGQPQHF

V gene: TRBV5-1
J gene: TRBJ2-2
clone size: few
CDR3 length: 13
D gene: TRBD2
CDR3 DNA: TGCGCCAGCAGCGCAGCGGGGCCCGGGGAGCTGTTTTTT
CDR3 protein: CASSAAGPGELFF

V gene: TRBV12-3/TRBV12-4
J gene: TRBJ2-2
clone size: many
CDR3 length: 16
D gene: -
CDR3 DNA: TGTGCCAGCACCACGCTGCGGCAGGGGAACACCGGGGAGCTGTTTTTT
CDR3 protein: CASTTLRQGNTGELFF

V gene: TRBV6-1
J gene: TRBJ2-5
clone size: once
CDR3 length: 15
D gene: -
CDR3 DNA: TGTGCCAGCAGTGGGTACAGGGGGGGGCGTGAGACCCAGTACTTC
CDR3 protein: CASSGYRGGRETQYF

V gene: TRBV5-1
J gene: TRBJ2-7
clone size: -
CDR3 length: 14
D gene: -
CDR3 DNA: TGCGCCAGCAGGTCCAGAGGGAATACCTACGAGCAGTACTTC
CDR3 protein: CASRSRGNTYEQYF

V gene: TRBV29-1
J gene: TRBJ2-7
clone size: many
CDR3 length: 12
D gene: -
CDR3 DNA: TGCAGCGTTGATGACGGTCACTACGAGCAGTACTTC
CDR3 protein: CSVDDGHYEQYF

V gene: TRBV27
J gene: TRBJ2-7
clone size: few
CDR3 length: 14
D gene: TRBD2
CDR3 DNA: TGTGCCAGCAGTCGGGGACTAGCGGTCTACGAGCAGTACTTC
CDR3 protein: CASSRGLAVYEQYF

V gene: TRBV7-9
J gene: TRBJ1-1
clone size: -
CDR3 length: 14
D gene: -
CDR3 DNA: TGTGCCAGCAGCAAAAACGTGGCTCCCACTGAAGCTTTCTTT
CDR3 protein: CASSKNVAPTEAFF

V gene: TRBV12-3/TRBV12-4
J gene: TRBJ1-1
clone size: many
CDR3 length: 14
D gene: -
CDR3 DNA: TGTGCCAGCAGTCTACAGGAGCTTAACACTGAAGCTTTCTTT
CDR3 protein: CASSLQELNTEAFF

V gene: TRBV30
J gene: TRBJ2-6
clone size: -
CDR3 length: 16
D gene: TRBD1
CDR3 DNA: TGTGCCTGGAGTGTAACAGGGGGCTCTGGGGCCAACGTCCTGACTTTC
CDR3 protein: CAWSVTGGSGANVLTF

V gene: TRBV20-1
J gene: TRBJ1-1
clone size: -
CDR3 length: 12
D gene: -
CDR3 DNA: TGCAGTGCCCCCACGCGGGGACCTGAAGCTTTCTTT
CDR3 protein: CSAPTRGPEAFF

V gene: TRBV5-1
J gene: TRBJ1-2
clone size: many
CDR3 length: 14
D gene: TRBD1
CDR3 DNA: TGCGCCAGCAGCGTACGACAGGGGGCGGGTGGCTACACCTTC
CDR3 protein: CASSVRQGAGGYTF

V gene: TRBV28
J gene: TRBJ2-7
clone size: -
CDR3 length: 13
D gene: -
CDR3 DNA: TGTGCCAGCAGTTTATATTTGGGTTACGAGCAGTACTTC
CDR3 protein: CASSLYLGYEQYF

V gene: TRBV6-1
J gene: TRBJ2-7
clone size: few
CDR3 length: 11
D gene: -
CDR3 DNA: TGTGCCAGCACAGGGAACTACGAGCAGTACTTC
CDR3 protein: CASTGNYEQYF

V gene: TRBV27
J gene: TRBJ2-5
clone size: many
CDR3 length: 15
D gene: -
CDR3 DNA: TGTGCCAGCAGTTTTCTGACTGGAAAGCAAGAGACCCAGTACTTC
CDR3 protein: CASSFLTGKQETQYF

V gene: TRBV19
J gene: TRBJ1-1
clone size: few
CDR3 length: 14
D gene: TRBD1
CDR3 DNA: TGTGCCAGTAGTAAGGGACAGGGGGCGGCTGAAGCTTTCTTT
CDR3 protein: CASSKGQGAAEAFF

V gene: TRBV6-1
J gene: TRBJ1-2
clone size: many
CDR3 length: 13
D gene: -
CDR3 DNA: TGTGCCAGCAGTCAACGTGTCAACTATGGCTACACCTTC
CDR3 protein: CASSQRVNYGYTF

V gene: TRBV28
J gene: TRBJ1-1
clone size: many
CDR3 length: 14
D gene: -
CDR3 DNA: TGTGCCAGCAGTTTCCCGGGCAAGAGCACTGAAGCTTTCTTT
CDR3 protein: CASSFPGKSTEAFF

V gene: TRBV28
J gene: TRBJ2-2
clone size: many
CDR3 length: 20
D gene: -
CDR3 DNA: TGTGCCAGCAGTGTACAGGTTCCGGGACAGCGGCCGGGGGGCACCGGGGAGCTGTTTTTT
CDR3 protein: CASSVQVPGQRPGGTGELFF

V gene: TRBV20-1
J gene: TRBJ2-7
clone size: -
CDR3 length: 15
D gene: TRBD2
CDR3 DNA: TGCAGTGCTAGAGCCATACTAGCGGGGCCCTACGAGCAGTACTTC
CDR3 protein: CSARAILAGPYEQYF

V gene: TRBV7-2
J gene: TRBJ2-5
clone size: -
CDR3 length: 16
D gene: TRBD2
CDR3 DNA: TGTGCCAGCAGCCCAGGACTAGCGGGAACGAGCGAGACCCAGTACTTC
CDR3 protein: CASSPGLAGTSETQYF

V gene: TRBV12-3/TRBV12-4
J gene: TRBJ2-7
clone size: many
CDR3 length: 14
D gene: TRBD1
CDR3 DNA: TGTGCCAGCACCGTACAGGGGAGAAGGGACGAGCAGTACTTC
CDR3 protein: CASTVQGRRDEQYF

V gene: TRBV20-1
J gene: TRBJ2-7
clone size: many
CDR3 length: 12
D gene: -
CDR3 DNA: TGCAGTGCTAGAGTTCGGGACCACGAGCAGTACTTC
CDR3 protein: CSARVRDHEQYF

V gene: TRBV28
J gene: TRBJ1-2
clone size: many
CDR3 length: 14
D gene: -
CDR3 DNA: TGTGCCAGCAGTCCCCGGAGGATCAATTATGGCTACACCTTC
CDR3 protein: CASSPRRINYGYTF

V gene: TRBV11-2
J gene: TRBJ2-2
clone size: many
CDR3 length: 16
D gene: TRBD2
CDR3 DNA: TGTGCCAGCAGCCCCAGCGGGGGGGCGTGGACCGGGGAGCTGTTTTTT
CDR3 protein: CASSPSGGAWTGELFF

V gene: TRBV2
J gene: TRBJ1-1
clone size: -
CDR3 length: 14
D gene: -
CDR3 DNA: TGTGCCAGCCGGGACACCAGGTTGGGGACTGAAGCTTTCTTT
CDR3 protein: CASRDTRLGTEAFF

V gene: TRBV29-1
J gene: TRBJ1-1
clone size: -
CDR3 length: 17
D gene: TRBD1
CDR3 DNA: TGCAGCGTTAGTATACAGGGGGCCCACTTCATGAACACTGAAGCTTTCTTT
CDR3 protein: CSVSIQGAHFMNTEAFF

V gene: TRBV5-5
J gene: TRBJ2-2
clone size: many
CDR3 length: 16
D gene: -
CDR3 DNA: TGTGCCAGCAGCTTGCGTGTCAGACTTAACACCGGGGAGCTGTTTTTT
CDR3 protein: CASSLRVRLNTGELFF

V gene: TRBV20-1
J gene: TRBJ2-5
clone size: -
CDR3 length: 12
D gene: -
CDR3 DNA: TGCAGTGCCTTAGAATTTGGGGAGACCCAGTACTTC
CDR3 protein: CSALEFGETQYF

V gene: TRBV7-9
J gene: TRBJ2-5
clone size: many
CDR3 length: 16
D gene: TRBD2
CDR3 DNA: TGTGCCAGCAGCCCTAGCGGGGGGGCCGGAAGTGGGACCCAGTACTTC
CDR3 protein: CASSPSGGAGSGTQYF

V gene: TRBV12-3/TRBV12-4
J gene: TRBJ1-1
clone size: many
CDR3 length: 15
D gene: -
CDR3 DNA: TGTGCCAGCAGTTTAGCGAGGGCAACGCACACTGAAGCTTTCTTT
CDR3 protein: CASSLARATHTEAFF

V gene: TRBV4-1
J gene: TRBJ1-5
clone size: few
CDR3 length: 14
D gene: -
CDR3 DNA: TGCGCCAGCAGCTCCCCAGGGCGTGATCAGCCCCAGCATTTT
CDR3 protein: CASSSPGRDQPQHF

V gene: TRBV7-2
J gene: TRBJ2-7
clone size: many
CDR3 length: 13
D gene: -
CDR3 DNA: TGTGCCAGCAGCTTCCGAGGGGGGGTCGAGCAGTACTTC
CDR3 protein: CASSFRGGVEQYF

V gene: TRBV4-1
J gene: TRBJ2-5
clone size: few
CDR3 length: 14
D gene: -
CDR3 DNA: TGCGCCAGCAGCCGAGACGGCAGAAAAGAGACCCAGTACTTC
CDR3 protein: CASSRDGRKETQYF

V gene: TRBV25-1
J gene: TRBJ1-3
clone size: few
CDR3 length: 16
D gene: TRBD1
CDR3 DNA: TGTGCCAGCAGTGAATCCCAGGGGGCAGGAGGAAACACCATATATTTT
CDR3 protein: CASSESQGAGGNTIYF

V gene: TRBV20-1
J gene: TRBJ1-2
clone size: many
CDR3 length: 11
D gene: TRBD1
CDR3 DNA: TGCAGTGCTACCCAGGGGGAGGGCTACACCTTC
CDR3 protein: CSATQGEGYTF

V gene: TRBV6-5
J gene: TRBJ2-7
clone size: many
CDR3 length: 13
D gene: -
CDR3 DNA: TGTGCCAGCACACGGGCCGGGTTCGACGAGCAGTACTTC
CDR3 protein: CASTRAGFDEQYF

V gene: TRBV19
J gene: TRBJ1-1
clone size: many
CDR3 length: 18
D gene: -
CDR3 DNA: TGTGCCAGTAGTTTCTCCTCCGGGTCCGTGGGGGCAATGGATGAAGCTTTCTTT
CDR3 protein: CASSFSSGSVGAMDEAFF